These 14 T cell receptor beta chains came from one sample sequenced in a study of neurological immune-mediated disorders. TCRdb re-derived calls from the 5' RACE reads in MiXCR, one entry per CDR3 protein. The sample yields around 130,000 distinct CDR3 sequences, approximately 3.2% seen once. Source material: PBMCs. These receptors all come from a woman aged 25 to 39 with multiple sclerosis.

At least ten counts were recorded for this clonotype. The J gene is TRBJ2-2, the V gene TRBV7-2; TRBD1 matches at 7 bases. CDR3 length: 15 residues. Germline V gene data show CDR1 as SGHTA and CDR2 as FQGNSA. V was pared by 0 bases and J by 4 bases, with 2 bases of the junction left unmatched. In DNA, the CDR3 is TGTGCCAGCAGCTTAGCCGACAGGGCCACCGGGGAGCTGTTTTTT. Protein product: CASSLADRATGELFF.

In its sample, this clonotype was seen many times. J is TRBJ2-3 and V is TRBV20-1; 13 bases line up with TRBD2. The CDR3 consists of 16 residues. J gave up 3 bases and V 5 bases, and 8 bases lay outside the gene matches. Germline CDR1 DFQATT, CDR2 SNEGSKA (reference sequence). CDR3 sequence reads: CSASDRLAGGTDTQYF. The CDR3 coding sequence is TGCAGTGCTTCCGACAGACTAGCGGGGGGTACAGATACGCAGTATTTT.

Worth noting for this clonotype: A much larger clone differs by one base, so this may be a read error. Here the CDR3 omits its conserved ending phenylalanine or tryptophan, so a read error is the likely source. The chain uses TRBV20-1 and TRBJ2-1; unclear D gene. Germline CDR1 is DFQATT and CDR2 is SNEGSKA (reference sequence). CDR3 length: 13 residues. Trimming pared 3 bases from V and 7 bases from J, leaving 13 bases between. The CDR3 DNA reads TGCAGTGCTAGTCCCCGCGCCGGTAATGAGCAGTTCTGC. This gives the protein CSASPRAGNEQFC.

There are many counts of this clonotype. The rearrangement uses TRBV7-9 and TRBJ2-5; the match to TRBD1 covers 8 bases. CDR3 length equals 15 residues. V trimming: 5 bases; J trimming: 0 bases; junction bases outside the gene matches: 5. Germline V gene data show CDR1 as SEHNR and CDR2 as FQNEAQ (reference sequence). The CDR3 DNA reads TGTGCCAGCAGCCCGGGACAGGATAACCAAGAGACCCAGTACTTC. The encoded protein is CASSPGQDNQETQYF.

This clonotype was found many times. This chain uses TRBV5-1 with TRBJ1-1, with TRBD1 identical over 7 bases. CDR1 is SGHRS, CDR2 YFSETQ, per germline. The CDR3 length is 12 residues. Losses at the gene ends were 4 bases for V and 6 bases for J; bases not matched to a gene: 3. CDR3 amino acids: CASSPDRAEAFF. Here the CDR3 DNA reads TGCGCCAGCAGCCCCGACAGGGCTGAAGCTTTCTTT.

This clonotype was recorded many times. The rearrangement joins TRBV9 to TRBJ1-1; no firm D call. V was cut by 4 bases and J by 4 bases, with 11 bases left in between. CDR3 length: 13 residues. Germline V gene lookup returns CDR1 SGDLS and CDR2 YYNGEE. The CDR3 spells CASSTSVATEAFF. The DNA for the CDR3 is TGTGCCAGCAGCACCAGTGTAGCCACTGAAGCTTTCTTT. Filled out from reference TRBV9 and TRBJ1-1, the complete variable domain reads DSGVTQTPKHLITATGQRVTLRCSPRSGDLSVYWYQQSLDQGLQFLIQYYNGEERAKGNILERFSAQQFPDLHSELNLSSLELGDSALYFCASSTSVATEAFFGQGTRLTVV.

This clonotype has at least ten counts. The V and J genes are TRBV12-3 or TRBV12-4 and TRBJ2-3; D may be TRBD1 or TRBD2 (5 bases each). V was shortened by 5 bases and J by 6 bases, with 18 bases between the two germline ends. The CDR3 totals 15 residues. The CDR3 DNA follows: TGTGCCAGCAGTCGCCCCTTGGGGGTTGTTGATACGCAGTATTTT. As protein: CASSRPLGVVDTQYF.

This clonotype was seen ten or more times. The J gene is TRBJ2-5, the V gene TRBV3-1, with D maybe TRBD2 (5 bases). The CDR3 sequence is 14 residues long. The ends were cut back, 4 bases at V and 5 bases at J, with 14 bases in the middle. Per the germline V gene, CDR1 is LGHDT and CDR2 is YNNKEL (reference sequence). For the CDR3, the DNA is TGTGCCAGCAGCCCGGACCCCACGGGGGAGACCCAGTACTTC. Translating gives CASSPDPTGETQYF.

This clonotype has a count of ten or more. The CDR3 DNA sequence: TGTGCCAGCAGTACTAGGCAGGGACTTAACTATGGCTACACCTTC. Its protein is CASSTRQGLNYGYTF. The genes are TRBV12-3 or TRBV12-4 and TRBJ1-2, with D maybe TRBD1 (5 bases). This CDR3 comprises 15 residues. V lost 5 bases to trimming and J lost 1 base, with 14 bases between them.

Ten or more counts support this clonotype. The chain links TRBV4-1 to TRBJ1-1, with TRBD1 identical over 7 bases. The germline V gene encodes CDR1 MGHRA and CDR2 YSYEKL. The CDR3 sequence is 15 residues long. V lost 0 bases and J lost 4; bases outside the gene matches: 5. Here the CDR3 reads CASSQDRAGGTEAFF. The CDR3 coding sequence is TGCGCCAGCAGCCAAGATCGCGCAGGGGGCACTGAAGCTTTCTTT.

Only a few counts were recorded for this clonotype. The chain combines TRBV20-1 with TRBJ2-3, with D unclear. The CDR3 covers 11 residues. Germline CDR1 and CDR2: DFQATT and SNEGSKA (reference sequence). V was shortened by 7 bases and J by 4 bases, with 9 bases between the two germline ends. CDR3 in DNA: TGCAGTGTTCCAGGACCAGATACGCAGTATTTT. Encoded protein: CSVPGPDTQYF.

This clonotype was seen at least ten times. V gene TRBV30 combines with J gene TRBJ1-4; 7 nucleotides agree with TRBD1. From germline, CDR1 is GTSNPN and CDR2 SVGIG (reference sequence). V lost 3 bases, J lost 7 bases, and 8 bases stayed unmatched. The CDR3 has 14 amino acids. CDR3 coding DNA: TGTGCCTGGAGAAAACAGGGGTGGAGTGAAAAACTGTTTTTT. Translating it yields CAWRKQGWSEKLFF.

This clonotype was seen many times. The rearrangement joins TRBV10-3 to TRBJ2-1, with D perhaps being TRBD1 or TRBD2 (6 bases each). The CDR3 totals 15 residues. CDR1 and CDR2 from the germline V gene are ENHRY and SYGVKD. The germline V and J ends were trimmed by 6 bases and 7 bases, with 19 bases remaining between them. The CDR3 bases are TGTGCCATCAGCGACGGGACTGGGGGGCTTAATGAGCAGTTCTTC. It codes for CAISDGTGGLNEQFF.

This clonotype was counted a few times. A read error may explain this, as a much larger clone is one base away. V gene TRBV11-2 combines with J gene TRBJ2-1; either TRBD1 or TRBD2 may supply D (5 bases each). CDR3 size: 14 residues. With 1 base removed from V and 8 bases from J, the gap between germline ends came to 12 bases. Germline V gives CDR1 SGHAT, CDR2 FQNNGV. The CDR3 coding sequence is TGTGCCAGCAGCTTAGGTCGGGAAGGGGATGAGCAGTTCTTC. It encodes CASSLGREGDEQFF.